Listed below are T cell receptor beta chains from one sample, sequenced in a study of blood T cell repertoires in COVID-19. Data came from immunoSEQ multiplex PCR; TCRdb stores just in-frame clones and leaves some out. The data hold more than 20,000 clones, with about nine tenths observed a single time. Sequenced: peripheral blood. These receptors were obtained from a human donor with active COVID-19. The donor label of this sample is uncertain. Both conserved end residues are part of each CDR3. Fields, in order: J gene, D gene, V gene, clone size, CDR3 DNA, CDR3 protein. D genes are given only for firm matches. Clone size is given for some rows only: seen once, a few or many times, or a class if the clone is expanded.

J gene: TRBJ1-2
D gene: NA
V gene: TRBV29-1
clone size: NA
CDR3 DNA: TGCAGCGTTGACTCAGTTAACTATGGCTACACCTTC
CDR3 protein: CSVDSVNYGYTF

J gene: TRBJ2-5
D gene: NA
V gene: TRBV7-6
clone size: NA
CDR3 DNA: TGTGCCAGCAGCCCGACGGGGGGCTCCGAGACCCAGTACTTC
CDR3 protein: CASSPTGGSETQYF

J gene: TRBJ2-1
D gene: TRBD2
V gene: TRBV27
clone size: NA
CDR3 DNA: TGTGCCAGCCGACTAGCGGGGGGGTATGATGAGCAGTTCTTC
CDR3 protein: CASRLAGGYDEQFF

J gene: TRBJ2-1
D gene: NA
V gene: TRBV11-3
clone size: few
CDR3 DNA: TGTGCCAGCAGCTTAGATTCAGGGTACAATGAGCAGTTCTTC
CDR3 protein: CASSLDSGYNEQFF

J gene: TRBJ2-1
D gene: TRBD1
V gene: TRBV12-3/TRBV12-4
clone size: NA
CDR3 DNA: TGTGCCAGCAGTTTGACAGGGGATGGCGAGCAGTTCTTC
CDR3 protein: CASSLTGDGEQFF

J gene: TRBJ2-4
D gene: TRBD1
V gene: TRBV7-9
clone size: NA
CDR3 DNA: TGTGCCAGCAGCTTAGTGAACGCCGGGACAGCGGAAAACATTCAGTACTTC
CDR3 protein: CASSLVNAGTAENIQYF

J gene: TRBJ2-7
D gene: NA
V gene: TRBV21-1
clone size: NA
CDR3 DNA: TGTGCCAGCAGTCGGGCAGCGGGAGCCCTAAAAGCCTACGAGCAGTACTTC
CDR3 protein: CASSRAAGALKAYEQYF

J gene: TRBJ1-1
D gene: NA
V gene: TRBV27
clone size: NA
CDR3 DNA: TGTGCCAGCATTCTTAGCCGGGGGGACACTGAAGCTTTCTTT
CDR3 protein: CASILSRGDTEAFF

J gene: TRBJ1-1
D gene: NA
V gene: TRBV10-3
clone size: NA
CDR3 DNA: TGTGCCATCAGTGAGGGTCTGGCCACTGAAGCTTTCTTT
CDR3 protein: CAISEGLATEAFF

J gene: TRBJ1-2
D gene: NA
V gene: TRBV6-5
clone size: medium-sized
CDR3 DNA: TGTGCCAGCAGCCTAGGGGGAGATGGCTACACCTTC
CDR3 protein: CASSLGGDGYTF